These 18 T cell receptor beta chains originate from one sample sequenced in a study of cytomegalovirus exposure and HLA in healthy donors. Vbeta (60) and Jbeta (13) primers were used in the PCR. TCRdb keeps only in-frame clones here, not all; method: immunoSEQ multiplex PCR. The sample includes around 120,000 clones, about 76% of them seen just once. Sequenced input: PBMCs. Source of these receptors: a woman in her twenties or thirties in good health and CMV-seronegative.

CDR3 amino acids: CASSYSGTGQFEQYF. As DNA, the CDR3 is TGTGCCAGCAGTTACTCTGGGACAGGGCAATTCGAGCAGTACTTC. The chain links TRBV6-5 to TRBJ2-7, with TRBD1 matching over 9 bases. Germline CDR1 and CDR2: MNHEY and SVGAGI. CDR3 length: 15 amino acids. V lost 0 bases, J lost 6 bases, and 6 bases stayed unmatched.

This chain uses TRBV2 with TRBJ2-7, with 8 nucleotides matching TRBD2. In germline, CDR1 is SNHLY, CDR2 FYNNEI. This CDR3 has 16 amino acids. J was trimmed by 3 bases and V by 4 bases; bases with no gene match: 11. Here the CDR3 reads CASSGGNGRVHYEQYF. Written as DNA, the CDR3 is TGTGCCAGCAGTGGGGGTAACGGGAGGGTCCACTACGAGCAGTACTTC.

The V call is TRBV10-2, the J call TRBJ2-7; D is uncertain. Germline loops: CDR1 WSHSY, CDR2 SAAADI. The CDR3 length is 12 residues. The ends were cut back, 2 bases at V and 4 bases at J, with 6 bases in the middle. CDR3 sequence reads: CASSERGYEQYF. The CDR3 DNA reads as TGCGCCAGCAGTGAGAGAGGATACGAGCAGTACTTC.

The chain recombines TRBV25-1 with TRBJ2-7; TRBD1 is a possible D gene (7 bases). Trimming took 1 base from V and 3 from J, leaving 10 bases between them. CDR1 is MGHDK and CDR2 is SYGVNS in the germline V gene. The CDR3 contains 14 residues. CDR3 sequence (DNA): TGTGCCAGCAGTGAATGGGGGGACAGCTACGAGCAGTACTTC. This sequence encodes CASSEWGDSYEQYF.

The J gene is TRBJ2-3, the V gene TRBV7-8, with 10 bases identical to TRBD2. V lost 2 bases, J lost 2 bases, and 7 bases stayed unmatched. The CDR3 extends over 17 amino acids. From germline, CDR1 is SGHVS and CDR2 FQNEAQ. CDR3: CASSLSTGTSVTDTQYF. The CDR3 region has the DNA TGTGCCAGCAGCTTAAGCACCGGGACTAGCGTCACAGATACGCAGTATTTT.

For this clone: At one of its ends the junction is not consistent with the germline gene, which may arise from a read error. This chain connects TRBV20-1 to TRBJ1-4; D is unclear. The germline gives CDR1 DFQATT, CDR2 SNEGSKA (reference sequence). This CDR3 is 11 amino acids long. For the CDR3, the DNA is TGCAGTACATCGCGACTGGAAAAAGTGTTTTTT. The encoded protein is CSTSRLEKVFF.

The rearrangement links TRBV11-2 to TRBJ2-5; 8 bases are shared with TRBD1. TRBJ2-7 explains the end of the DNA better; the J call may be wrong. The V gene's germline CDR1 is SGHAT and CDR2 FQNNGV. There are 15 residues in the CDR3. For the CDR3, the DNA is TGTGCCAGCAGCCTCCAGGGGGCTGGCACCTACGAGCAGTACTTC. It translates to CASSLQGAGTYEQYF.

The rearrangement links TRBV4-1 to TRBJ1-1; TRBD1 is a possible D gene (5 bases). Germline loops: CDR1 MGHRA, CDR2 YSYEKL. The CDR3 totals 13 residues. V dropped 0 bases and J dropped 11 bases, with 13 bases sitting between them. CDR3 coding DNA: TGCGCCAGCAGCCAAGATCTCAGGGTCCCGGCTTTCTTT. It specifies CASSQDLRVPAFF.

The V and J genes are TRBV7-3 and TRBJ2-2; the D gene is possibly TRBD2 (5 bases). Germline CDR1 SGHTA, CDR2 FQGTGA. Trimming pared 5 bases from V and 5 bases from J, leaving 18 bases between. This CDR3 contains 16 residues. CDR3 loop: CASSPMRARRTGELFF. Written as DNA, the CDR3 is TGTGCCAGCAGCCCCATGCGGGCGCGAAGAACCGGGGAGCTGTTTTTT.

This clone was picked up one time. The chain couples TRBV27 to TRBJ2-1, with D possibly matching TRBD2 (6 bases). V lost 6 bases and J 6 bases, leaving 15 bases between the germline ends. This CDR3 comprises 14 residues. Germline CDR1 and CDR2: MNHEY and SMNVEV (reference sequence). CDR3 amino acids: CASRAGTASNEQFF. The CDR3 nucleotides read TGTGCCAGCAGGGCCGGGACTGCCAGCAATGAGCAGTTCTTC.

The V gene is TRBV7-2, the J gene TRBJ1-4, with a tentative D call TRBD1 (5 bases). The CDR3 is 15 residues long. The V end was cut by 5 bases, the J end by 7 bases, with 17 bases between. Germline V gene sequence: CDR1 SGHTA, CDR2 FQGNSA. The CDR3 spells CASSHRAQGGEKLFF. The CDR3 DNA is TGTGCCAGCAGCCATAGGGCCCAGGGTGGTGAAAAACTGTTTTTT.

CDR3 protein: CASSYFSGSGEETQYF. The CDR3 coding sequence is TGTGCCAGCAGTTATTTTAGCGGGAGCGGTGAAGAGACCCAGTACTTC. The chain employs TRBV6-5 and TRBJ2-5; TRBD2 matches at 9 bases. Germline V gives CDR1 MNHEY, CDR2 SVGAGI. The CDR3 extends over 16 amino acids. The junction had 8 bases not matched to a gene; V was cut back by 3 bases and J by 3 bases.

The genes are TRBV14 and TRBJ1-3; D not resolved. CDR1 SGHDN and CDR2 FVKESK come from the germline V gene. The V gene lost 6 bases and the J gene lost 0 bases, with 15 bases spanning the gap. The CDR3 contains 16 residues. DNA of the CDR3: TGTGCCAGCAGTCGGAGCGGCGACAACTCTGGAAACACCATATATTTT. The encoded protein is CASSRSGDNSGNTIYF.

The CDR3 DNA reads as TGTGCCATCAGTGAGGCAGGGGAGACGTGGGACGAGCAGTACTTC. This gives the protein CAISEAGETWDEQYF. The rearrangement joins TRBV10-3 to TRBJ2-7; TRBD1 might be the D (6 bases). The CDR3 covers 15 residues. V gave up 2 bases and J gave up 5 bases, with 16 bases separating them. Germline values: CDR1 ENHRY, CDR2 SYGVKD.

The gene calls are TRBV6-4 and TRBJ1-2; 7 nucleotides match TRBD1. The CDR3 runs 14 residues. Germline assignment: CDR1 MRHNA and CDR2 SNTAGT. V was pared by 6 bases and J by 11 bases, with 15 bases of the junction left unmatched. The CDR3 is CASRPDRQGYPYTF. The DNA of the CDR3 is TGTGCCAGCAGACCCGACCGACAGGGCTACCCTTACACCTTC.

This clone was detected only a few times. The chain is built from TRBV11-2 and TRBJ2-3, with D possibly matching TRBD2 (6 bases). The CDR3 runs to 15 residues. Germline CDR1 and CDR2: SGHAT and FQNNGV. Trimming cost V 0 bases and J 1 base, with 8 bases left between them. CDR3: CASSLDGTRTDTQYF. In DNA form, the CDR3 reads TGTGCCAGCAGCTTAGACGGGACTCGCACAGATACGCAGTATTTT. Complete variable domain (other parts from reference TRBV11-2 and TRBJ2-3): EAGVAQSPRYKIIEKRQSVAFWCNPISGHATLYWYQQILGQGPKLLIQFQNNGVVDDSQLPKDRFSAERLKGVDSTLKIQPAKLEDSAVYLCASSLDGTRTDTQYFGPGTRLTVL.

This chain connects TRBV18 to TRBJ1-1, with 9 bases matching TRBD1. Trimming cost V 1 base and J 4 bases; bases outside gene matches: 1. CDR1 is KGHSH and CDR2 is LQKENI in the germline V gene. The CDR3 is 14 residues long. Here the CDR3 reads CASSPLQGATEAFF. CDR3 DNA: TGTGCCAGCTCACCACTACAGGGGGCCACTGAAGCTTTCTTT.

The chain couples TRBV4-2 to TRBJ1-3, with D tentatively TRBD1 (6 bases). This CDR3 has 18 residues. Trimming shortened V by 0 bases and J by 2 bases, and 17 bases separated the two germline ends. Germline V gene lookup returns CDR1 LGHNA and CDR2 YNFKEQ. CDR3 coding DNA: TGTGCCAGCAGCCAAGAAAGGGGACACTCGTTAACTGGAAACACCATATATTTT. Translated, it gives CASSQERGHSLTGNTIYF.